These 6 T cell receptor beta chains originate from one sample sequenced in a study of shared clonotypes between healthy human individuals. Sequenced by immunoSEQ multiplex PCR; TCRdb stores in-frame clones only, minus some. Altogether 1.5 million to 1.9 million clones are present, nearly 99% being singletons, with the ten largest covering about 0.45%. Source material: naive CD4+ T cells sorted from blood. Stated subset: CD45RA+ positively selected. The receptor set was obtained from a young man in good health.

In this sample, this clone turned up once. The CDR3 here is CASSTGLTDTQYF. For the CDR3, the DNA is TGTGCCAGTAGTACGGGACTCACAGATACGCAGTATTTT. This chain connects TRBV19 to TRBJ2-3, with D possibly matching TRBD2 (6 bases). The CDR3 spans 13 residues. V dropped 4 bases and J dropped 2 bases, with 7 bases sitting between them. Germline assignment: CDR1 LNHDA and CDR2 SQIVND (reference sequence).

V usage is TRBV9 and J usage is TRBJ2-7, with TRBD2 matching 7 bases. The CDR3 runs 14 residues. V shed 0 bases and J 3 bases; nucleotides not matched to a gene: 3. CDR1 is SGDLS, CDR2 YYNGEE, per germline. The CDR3 nucleotides read TGTGCCAGCAGCGTAGGAGCGGGATACTACGAGCAGTACTTC. This codes for CASSVGAGYYEQYF.

The genes are TRBV6-5 and TRBJ2-1; D might be TRBD2 (5 bases). Germline CDR1 and CDR2: MNHEY and SVGAGI. The CDR3 contains 13 residues. Trimming shortened V by 2 bases and J by 6 bases, and 8 bases separated the two germline ends. CDR3 DNA sequence: TGTGCCAGCAGTTACGCCACTAGCAATGAGCAGTTCTTC. This encodes CASSYATSNEQFF.

J is TRBJ2-2 and V is TRBV4-3; 9 bases fit TRBD2. Looked up from germline, CDR1 is LGHNA and CDR2 is YSLEER. Unmatched junction bases numbered 13, after V lost 0 bases and J lost 8 bases. This CDR3 comprises 18 residues. CDR3: CASSQELVAGGPVGELFF. The CDR3, as DNA: TGCGCCAGCAGCCAAGAACTAGTGGCGGGAGGGCCGGTTGGGGAGCTGTTTTTT.

As DNA, the CDR3 is TGTGCCAGCAGTGAAGCAGAGGACTATGGCTACACCTTC. Translating gives CASSEAEDYGYTF. V usage is TRBV6-1 and J usage is TRBJ1-2; D call uncertain. The V gene lost 0 bases and the J gene lost 3 bases, with 5 bases spanning the gap. Germline CDR1 MNHNS, CDR2 SASEGT. This CDR3 contains 13 residues.

The V gene is TRBV15, the J gene TRBJ1-5, with 8 bases that match TRBD1. The CDR3 contains 16 residues. Germline loops: CDR1 LNHNV, CDR2 YYDKDF (reference sequence). J was trimmed by 4 bases and V by 0 bases; bases with no gene match: 5. CDR3 loop: CATSREIGQGNQPQHF. The CDR3 DNA reads as TGTGCCACCAGCAGAGAAATTGGACAGGGTAATCAGCCCCAGCATTTT.